This T cell receptor beta chain was observed in a study of shared clonotypes between healthy human individuals. Study-level information: For every donor, three CD4 naive, three CD4 memory, two CD8 naive and one CD8 memory plates were used. Findings of the study overall: The rarefaction results pointed to incomplete sorted-subset sequencing despite large depth.

Genomic DNA from each subset was divided evenly over several immunoSEQ plates. The data were produced by immunoSEQ multiplex PCR, yet TCRdb's version contains in-frame clones alone and is incomplete. The sample has a few million clones, more than 80% seen once. Those who donated were healthy HIV-negative adults, with no recent acute infections or vaccinations reported. The CDR3 extends over 13 amino acids. Germline CDR1 is KGHSY and CDR2 is FQNENV. Deletions cut 1 base from V and 1 base from J, with 4 bases between. To note about this clone: What it binds is not known.

The TCR sequence derives from a man aged 18 to 35 in good health. The sequenced sample was naive CD4+ T cells sorted from blood. Indicated subset: CD45RA+ positively selected. The chain has TRBV16 and TRBJ1-1, with D hard to call. In nucleotides, the CDR3 is TGTGCCAGCAGCCAATTCTCGAACACTGAAGCTTTCTTT. It yields the protein CASSQFSNTEAFF.